Listed here are 17 T cell receptor beta chains from one sample, sequenced in a study of T cells in women clearing cervical HPV infection. Produced via immunoSEQ multiplex PCR; TCRdb's table is partial and in-frame only. The repertoire table contains tens of thousands of clones. The sample taken for sequencing was blood buffy coat. The receptors were gathered from a woman between 18 and 70 years old with a cervical HPV16 infection that either progressed to CIN3+ or cleared (not recorded which).

As concerns this clone: The read is 3 residues too short to cover the CDR3 end, so that end is filled in from the germline J gene. The genes are TRBV30 and TRBJ1-5; TRBD1 matches 8 bases. Per the germline V gene, CDR1 is GTSNPN and CDR2 is SVGIG (reference sequence). The ends lost 2 bases at V and 6 bases at J; junction bases unmatched: 6. The CDR3 has 14 amino acids. This CDR3 reads CAWSRDRRGQPQHF. The CDR3 bases that were read are TGTGCCTGGAGTCGGGACAGGAGGGGTCAGCCC.

Remarks on this clone: The read falls 3 residues short of the CDR3 end, and the missing part is taken from the germline J gene. The same CDR3 also results from other DNA sequences found in this sample. V and J are TRBV7-3 and TRBJ1-2; D perhaps matches TRBD1 (6 bases). The length of the CDR3 is 13 residues. In germline, CDR1 is SGHTA, CDR2 FQGTGA. Trimming took 5 bases from V and 2 from J, leaving 9 bases between them. CDR3 DNA, as far as it was read: TGTGCCAGCAGCCCTGACAGGAACTATGGC. It translates to CASSPDRNYG. From start to end, the CDR3 is CASSPDRNYGYTF. Full variable domain (missing parts from reference TRBV7-3 and TRBJ1-2): GAGVSQTPSNKVTEKGKYVELRCDPISGHTALYWYRQSLGQGPEFLIYFQGTGAADDSGLPNDRFFAVRPEGSVSTLKIQRTERGDSAVYLCASSPDRNYGYTFGSGTRLTVV.

Worth noting for this clone: The read is 3 residues too short to cover the CDR3 end, so that end is filled in from the germline J gene. The chain carries TRBV5-1 and TRBJ1-4; 8 bases line up with TRBD1. The CDR3 is 15 residues long. Germline lookup yields CDR1 SGHRS and CDR2 YFSETQ. J gave up 2 bases and V 4 bases, and 4 bases lay outside the gene matches. The sequenced part of the CDR3 DNA is TGCGCCAGCAGCGGACAGGGTACGACTAATGAAAAA. Its protein is CASSGQGTTNEK. The CDR3 as a whole reads CASSGQGTTNEKLFF.

Points on this clone: The CDR3 is cut off 3 residues early in the read; its end comes from the germline J gene. This chain uses TRBV4-1 with TRBJ1-4; 9 bases are a match to TRBD1. V shed 4 bases and J 2 bases; nucleotides not matched to a gene: 5. Germline V gives CDR1 MGHRA, CDR2 YSYEKL. The CDR3 is 16 residues long. The covered CDR3 bases are TGCGCCAGCAGCCGGGGACAGGGAGGCACTAATGAAAAA. Translated, it gives CASSRGQGGTNEK. In full, the CDR3 is CASSRGQGGTNEKLFF.

Of note for this clone: The CDR3 goes on 3 residues after the read ends, and that part is filled in from the germline J gene. This chain uses TRBV2 with TRBJ1-2, with no clear D. CDR1 and CDR2 from the germline V gene are SNHLY and FYNNEI. The CDR3 has 15 amino acids. The covered CDR3 bases are TGTGCCAGCAGTGAAGTACGCGGGAGTGGTACTGAC. Translation gives CASSEVRGSGTD. The whole CDR3 reads CASSEVRGSGTDYTF. Full variable domain (remainder filled in from reference TRBV2 and TRBJ1-2): EPEVTQTPSHQVTQMGQEVILRCVPISNHLYFYWYRQILGQKVEFLVSFYNNEISEKSEIFDDQFSVERPDGSNFTLKIRSTKLEDSAMYFCASSEVRGSGTDYTFGSGTRLTVV.

CDR3 bases read: TGTGCCAGCAGCTTATTCGGGGAGACC. This translates into CASSLFGET. The full-length CDR3 reads as CASSLFGETQYF. V is TRBV11-3 and J is TRBJ2-5; D gene ambiguous. The read ends 3 residues before the CDR3 terminus; that terminus is restored from the germline J gene. V lost 2 bases, J lost 5 bases, and 6 bases lay in between. The CDR3 has 12 amino acids. CDR1 and CDR2 (germline): SGHNT, YENEEA.

Turning to this clone: Coverage ceases 3 residues before the CDR3 finishes, and the germline J gene fills in the end. The chain uses TRBV4-2 and TRBJ2-1; 8 bases match TRBD2. This CDR3 spans 18 amino acids. CDR1 is LGHNA, CDR2 YNFKEQ, per germline. The junction had 7 bases not matched to a gene; V was cut back by 0 bases and J by 0 bases. The CDR3 here is CASSQEPSGPSSYNEQFF. CDR3 DNA, as far as it was read: TGTGCCAGCAGCCAAGAGCCTAGCGGGCCCAGCTCCTACAATGAG.

A remark on this clone: The CDR3 goes on 3 residues after the read ends, and that part is filled in from the germline J gene. V and J are TRBV29-1 and TRBJ1-1; 7 bases line up with TRBD1. Trimming took 2 bases from V and 4 from J; bases not matched to a gene: 7. This CDR3 is 14 amino acids long. Germline CDR1 is SQVTM and CDR2 is ANQGSEA. CDR3: CSVEFGSGGTEAFF. CDR3 DNA (partial): TGCAGCGTTGAATTCGGTTCAGGGGGCACTGAA.

With regard to this clone: The read terminates 3 residues ahead of where the CDR3 ends, so the germline J gene completes it. The gene calls are TRBV29-1 and TRBJ2-3, with D perhaps matching TRBD2 (5 bases). CDR1 SQVTM and CDR2 ANQGSEA come from the germline V gene. The CDR3 is 15 amino acids. V lost 4 bases and J lost 2, with 16 bases in between. Incomplete CDR3 DNA: TGCAGCGTTGTTGAGGGTTCGTTTCCCACAGATACG. This gives the protein CSVVEGSFPTDT. The complete CDR3 sequence is CSVVEGSFPTDTQYF.

On this clone itself: Read coverage stops 3 residues before the CDR3 terminus; the germline J gene supplies the remainder. The rearrangement links TRBV20-1 to TRBJ2-1; TRBD1 aligns across 9 bases. Germline CDR1 DFQATT, CDR2 SNEGSKA (reference sequence). J was trimmed by 8 bases and V by 6 bases; bases with no gene match: 14. The CDR3 runs to 15 residues. CDR3 protein: CSASLPGTGLDEQFF. Incomplete CDR3 DNA: TGCAGTGCCTCCCTCCCCGGGACAGGGCTGGATGAG.

Note on this clone: The sequence runs out 3 residues before the end of the CDR3; the remainder is reconstructed from the germline J gene. This chain connects TRBV6-1 to TRBJ2-2; perhaps TRBD2 as D (6 bases). In germline, CDR1 is MNHNS, CDR2 SASEGT. This CDR3 is built from 13 residues. V lost 2 bases and J lost 7, with 8 bases in between. The CDR3 reads CASSEFGGGELFF. The CDR3 DNA, read in part, is TGTGCCAGCAGTGAATTCGGGGGCGGGGAG.

A word on this clone: The read stops 3 residues short of the end of the CDR3; the missing end is completed from the germline J gene. The rearrangement uses TRBV2 and TRBJ1-2; the match to TRBD1 covers 7 bases. The CDR3 totals 12 residues. J gave up 7 bases and V 2 bases, and 1 base lay outside the gene matches. Germline V gene lookup returns CDR1 SNHLY and CDR2 FYNNEI. CDR3 DNA (partial): TGTGCCAGCAGTGAAAGGGGGCCTGGC. Encoded protein: CASSERGPG. The complete CDR3 reads CASSERGPGYTF.

With respect to this clone: Sequencing ends 3 residues short of the CDR3 end; the germline J gene provides the rest. The V gene is TRBV2, the J gene TRBJ2-2; the match to TRBD1 covers 9 bases. CDR3 length: 17 residues. Germline loops: CDR1 SNHLY, CDR2 FYNNEI. V lost 0 bases to trimming and J lost 2 bases; unmatched junction nucleotides: 4. Partial CDR3 DNA: TGTGCCAGCAGTGAAGCTGGGACAGGGCACAACACCGGGGAG. This codes for CASSEAGTGHNTGE. Given in full, the CDR3 is CASSEAGTGHNTGELFF.

Regarding this clone: The CDR3 end falls 3 residues outside the read, so it is completed with the germline J gene. The chain carries TRBV5-4 and TRBJ2-3; tentative D call: TRBD2 (6 bases). The germline V gene encodes CDR1 SGHNT and CDR2 YYREEE (reference sequence). The CDR3 has 15 residues. Trimming cost V 5 bases and J 0 bases, with 13 bases left between them. The chain's CDR3 is CASSPSVSSTDTQYF. The CDR3 DNA, read in part, is TGTGCCAGCAGTCCTAGCGTATCTAGCACAGATACG.

CDR3 in amino acids: CASSRQGIGYNEQFF. Partial CDR3 DNA: TGTGCCAGCAGTCGACAGGGGATTGGCTACAATGAG. The rearrangement links TRBV11-3 to TRBJ2-1, with TRBD1 matching 8 bases. The CDR3 end lies 3 residues beyond the end of the read and is filled in from the germline J gene. CDR1 is SGHNT, CDR2 YENEEA, per germline. The trim removed 6 bases at V and 3 bases at J, leaving 7 bases unmatched. This CDR3 has 15 residues.

A note on this clone: The sequenced fragment ends 3 residues before the CDR3 boundary, so the rest is inferred from the germline J gene. The chain joins TRBV11-1 to TRBJ2-1; 11 bases match TRBD2. Germline CDR1 SGHAT, CDR2 FQDESV (reference sequence). This CDR3 has 14 residues. V lost 4 bases and J lost 9; bases outside the gene matches: 5. CDR3 bases read: TGTGCCAGCAGCTCCGGGACTAGCGGCGGTGAG. Translation: CASSSGTSGGE. The full CDR3 is CASSSGTSGGEQFF.

About this clone: With the read ending 3 residues before the CDR3 end, the germline J gene is used to fill in that end. The chain combines TRBV18 with TRBJ1-1; a weak D match, TRBD1 (5 bases). The CDR3 spans 14 residues. The V gene's germline CDR1 is KGHSH and CDR2 LQKENI. CDR3 bases read: TGTGCCAGCTCACCATTGGACACTTCCTACGAG. Its protein is CASSPLDTSYE. The complete CDR3 sequence is CASSPLDTSYEAFF.